Listed below are T cell receptor beta chains from one sample, sequenced in a study of cytomegalovirus exposure and HLA in healthy donors. The protocol was immunoSEQ multiplex PCR, while the TCRdb copy is restricted to in-frame clones and leaves out a portion. The table has 19,000 or so clones, under 80% seen once. Sequencing was done on a sample of PBMCs. The receptors stem from a man younger than 30 in good health and CMV-seronegative. The CDR3 runs from the conserved cysteine through the conserved F or W. D genes are given only for firm matches. Clone size appears in some rows only: once, few, many, or a class for an expanded clone.

>TRBV30|NA|few|TRBJ2-7
TGTGCCTGGAGTGTGAGCCGTGAAGAGCAGTACTTC
CAWSVSREEQYF
>TRBV6-1|TRBD1|NA|TRBJ2-7
TGTGCCAGCAAAGGACAGGGACGGAGCTCCTACGAGCAGTACTTC
CASKGQGRSSYEQYF
>TRBV5-1|TRBD1|once|TRBJ2-5
TGCGCCAGCAGCCGAGGGACAGGGGGAGAGACCCAGTACTTC
CASSRGTGGETQYF
>TRBV30|NA|NA|TRBJ1-2
TGTGCCGACGGGGGAAAGGGTGGCTACACCTTC
CADGGKGGYTF
>TRBV9|NA|few|TRBJ2-2
TGTGCCAGCAGCGAAGGTCGGGAGTACGCCGGGGAGCTGTTTTTT
CASSEGREYAGELFF
>TRBV30|NA|NA|TRBJ2-1
TGTGCCTGGAGTGTTGATCAGCGGGTGGGAGGTGGGTTCTTC
CAWSVDQRVGGGFF
>TRBV30|NA|NA|TRBJ1-2
TGTGCCTCTTCGGGGGAGGGGTTTAAGGCGTATGGCTACACCTTC
CASSGEGFKAYGYTF
>TRBV5-1|NA|NA|TRBJ2-1
TGCGCCAGCAGCCCCTGGACTGGAGGGGAATCCTACAATGAGCAGTTCTTC
CASSPWTGGESYNEQFF
>TRBV9|TRBD2|few|TRBJ2-1
TGTGCCAGCAGCGCGCGGGGGGCCCGGGACAATGAGCAGTTCTTC
CASSARGARDNEQFF
>TRBV30|NA|NA|TRBJ1-5
TGTGCCTGGAGTGTACGCAGGGCTGTTCAGCCCCAGCATTTT
CAWSVRRAVQPQHF
>TRBV29-1|NA|NA|TRBJ1-2
TGCAGCGTTGAACCAAAATTGGGAACAGGGCACTATGGCTACACCTTC
CSVEPKLGTGHYGYTF
>TRBV7-2|NA|NA|TRBJ2-5
TGTGCCAGCAGCCAACAGGGTCATGAGACCCAGTACTTC
CASSQQGHETQYF
>TRBV2|TRBD1|NA|TRBJ2-3
TGTGCCAGCATTGTGACAGGGCTTTCTAGCACAGATACGCAGTATTTT
CASIVTGLSSTDTQYF
>TRBV10-3|TRBD1|NA|TRBJ1-1
TGTGCCACCAGGGACAGGTTGTATGAAGCTTTCTTT
CATRDRLYEAFF
>TRBV4-1|NA|NA|TRBJ1-4
TGCGCCAGCAGCCAAGTGAAAACAGGAAGGTATGAAAAACTGTTTTTT
CASSQVKTGRYEKLFF
>TRBV29-1|NA|NA|TRBJ1-1
TGCAGCGTTGCGATGGGGAGAAACACTGAAGCTTTCTTT
CSVAMGRNTEAFF
>TRBV30|NA|NA|TRBJ1-1
TGTGCCTGGAGTGTGGGACAGAACACTGAAGCTTTCTTT
CAWSVGQNTEAFF
>TRBV15|NA|NA|TRBJ1-2
TGTGCCACCAGCGGAAGGGGCCAGCGCTATGGCTACACCTTC
CATSGRGQRYGYTF
>TRBV4-1|NA|NA|TRBJ2-3
TGCGCCAGCAGCCACGTTGTTGATACGCAGTATTTT
CASSHVVDTQYF
>TRBV29-1|NA|NA|TRBJ1-5
TGCAGCGTTTGGGAGGGAAGCAATCAGCCCCAGCATTTT
CSVWEGSNQPQHF
>TRBV5-4|TRBD1|NA|TRBJ2-7
TGTGCCAGCAGCTGGACAGGGAGAGGAGAGCAGTACTTC
CASSWTGRGEQYF
>TRBV2|NA|NA|TRBJ2-3
TGTGCCAGCAGTGACGGTGGAGCAGATACGCAGTATTTT
CASSDGGADTQYF
>TRBV6-1|NA|NA|TRBJ2-7
TGTGCCAGCGCAAGGGAGGCAACCTACGAGCAGTACTTC
CASAREATYEQYF
>TRBV2|NA|few|TRBJ2-7
TGTGCCAGCAGTGACGACACCGCCTACGAGCAGTACTTC
CASSDDTAYEQYF
>TRBV5-1|NA|NA|TRBJ1-1
TGCGCCAGCAGCTTTTACCAATACATGAACACTGAAGCTTTCTTT
CASSFYQYMNTEAFF
>TRBV6-5|NA|NA|TRBJ1-4
TGTGCCAGCAGACGACTTGGCGCTAATGAAAAACTGTTTTTT
CASRRLGANEKLFF
>TRBV30|NA|NA|TRBJ2-2
TGTGCCTGGAGTCGAGGAAGCGGCACCGGGGAGCTGTTTTTT
CAWSRGSGTGELFF
>TRBV29-1|NA|NA|TRBJ1-2
TGCAGCGTTGCCTCCAGGTCTGGCTATGGCTACACCTTC
CSVASRSGYGYTF
>TRBV9|NA|NA|TRBJ1-1
TGTGCCAGCAGCGTAGGAGCCGGGAACACTGAAGCTTTCTTT
CASSVGAGNTEAFF
>TRBV5-4|TRBD1|once|TRBJ1-4
TGTGCCAGCAGTTCACAGGGGAGGAATGAAAAACTGTTTTTT
CASSSQGRNEKLFF
>TRBV25-1|NA|NA|TRBJ1-2
TGTGCCAGCTCCGACCCAGGTTGGATTGGCTACACCTTC
CASSDPGWIGYTF
>TRBV30|NA|NA|TRBJ1-1
TGTGCCTGGAGTGTTCAGGCCTTCGGCACTGAAGCTTTCTTT
CAWSVQAFGTEAFF
>TRBV29-1|NA|NA|TRBJ2-3
TGCAGCGTTCTTCCGGGGGGCGGTACGCAGTATTTT
CSVLPGGGTQYF
>TRBV29-1|NA|NA|TRBJ2-1
TGCAGCGTTGAGTTTGGCACGTCCTACAATGAGCAGTTCTTC
CSVEFGTSYNEQFF
>TRBV7-8|TRBD2|NA|TRBJ2-7
TGTGCCAGCAGCCCTAAGAGCGGGGGGGCTCTCGAGCAGTACTTC
CASSPKSGGALEQYF
>TRBV5-1|NA|NA|TRBJ1-2
TGCGCCAGCAGCTTGGGTCCTTCAGGGTCGTCACAAGGCTACACCTTC
CASSLGPSGSSQGYTF
>TRBV6-6|NA|NA|TRBJ1-1
TGTGCCAGCAAGGAACCTTACGGAGGCACTGAAGCTTTCTTT
CASKEPYGGTEAFF
>TRBV6-5|NA|NA|TRBJ1-1
TGTGCCAGCAGAAAAGGAACCGGGGGAGATGAAGCTTTCTTT
CASRKGTGGDEAFF
>TRBV7-9|NA|few|TRBJ1-1
TGTGCCAGCAGCGAGTCGGGTCGGTCGGGGAATCAGGTAGCTTTCTTT
CASSESGRSGNQVAFF
>TRBV14|TRBD1|NA|TRBJ1-1
TGTGCCAGCAGCCTCCCCCACAGGGGTGAAGCTTTCTTT
CASSLPHRGEAFF
>TRBV15|NA|NA|TRBJ2-1
TGTGCCACCAGCAGAGGCAGAGGAGGTGGGAATGAGCAGTTCTTC
CATSRGRGGGNEQFF
>TRBV11-2|NA|NA|TRBJ1-1
TGTGCCAGCAGCCGCGGACTGCGAGTTGAAGCTTTCTTT
CASSRGLRVEAFF
>TRBV5-4|TRBD1|NA|TRBJ2-7
TGTGCCAGCAGCTTCCGGACAGGGGGCGAGCAGTACTTC
CASSFRTGGEQYF
>TRBV6-6|NA|NA|TRBJ2-3
TGTGCCAGCAGTTACTCGGGGCGCACAGATACGCAGTATTTT
CASSYSGRTDTQYF
>TRBV9|TRBD2|few|TRBJ2-1
TGTGCCAGCAGCGTGGGGGGACTACCCTACAATGAGCAGTTCTTC
CASSVGGLPYNEQFF
>TRBV28|TRBD2|few|TRBJ2-7
TGTGCCAGCAGTTGGTCGGCTAGCGGGATCTACGAGCAGTACTTC
CASSWSASGIYEQYF
>TRBV28|NA|NA|TRBJ1-1
TGTGCCAGCAGTTTCAGGCAGGCTTCTTTGTCTAAAGCTTTCTTT
CASSFRQASLSKAFF
>TRBV30|NA|NA|TRBJ1-2
TGTGCCTGGAGTTTTGGGCAGAACTATGGCTACACCTTC
CAWSFGQNYGYTF
>TRBV4-3|NA|NA|TRBJ2-2
TGCGCCAGCAGCCAAGAAGAAAGACTTACCGGGGAGCTGTTTTTT
CASSQEERLTGELFF
>TRBV29-1|NA|few|TRBJ1-5
TGCAGCGTTGGAGGAGTGAATCAGCCCCAGCATTTT
CSVGGVNQPQHF
>TRBV7-2|TRBD2|NA|TRBJ2-5
TGTGCCAGCAGCTTAGGACGGGGAGCGGGGGTAGAGACCCAGTACTTC
CASSLGRGAGVETQYF
>TRBV5-6|TRBD1|NA|TRBJ1-2
TGTGCCAGCAGCAGGGATCCAGGGGGGTATGGCTACACCTTC
CASSRDPGGYGYTF
>TRBV30|NA|NA|TRBJ2-7
TGTGCCTTGCAGGGAAGGACCTACGAGCAGTACTTC
CALQGRTYEQYF
>TRBV1|NA|NA|TRBJ2-1
TGCACCAGCAGCCAAGATCCGGGGGAGTTACGGACCAATGAGCAGTTCTTC
CTSSQDPGELRTNEQFF
>TRBV6-5|NA|NA|TRBJ1-5
TGTGCCAGCAGAGAGTCGGGGATACAGCCCCAGCATTTT
CASRESGIQPQHF